This passage covers 17 T cell receptor beta chains from one sample sequenced in a study of shared clonotypes between healthy human individuals. The data were produced by immunoSEQ multiplex PCR, yet TCRdb's version contains in-frame clones alone and is incomplete. This sample has 650,000 to 700,000 clones; 90% occur once, and the top ten carry 30% to 35%. The sequenced sample consisted of memory CD8+ T cells from PBMCs. Subset given: CD45RO+ cells pooled with CCR7-negative TemRA cells. All receptors come from a young man in good health. Some clones in this sample may be carry-over from other donors' samples.

The chain has TRBV4-3 and TRBJ2-1, with 15 bases that match TRBD2. Germline loops: CDR1 LGHNA, CDR2 YSLEER. The CDR3 is made up of 21 amino acids. After removal of 0 bases from V and 8 bases from J, the junction contained 17 bases not matched to a gene. The CDR3 sequence: CASSQEWGAGWTSGRGHEQFF. In DNA form, the CDR3 reads TGCGCCAGCAGCCAAGAATGGGGGGCAGGGTGGACTAGCGGGAGGGGCCATGAGCAGTTCTTC.

The chain links TRBV29-1 to TRBJ2-7; the D call may be TRBD1 or TRBD2 (5 bases each). With 5 bases removed from V and 0 bases from J, the gap between germline ends came to 8 bases. In germline, CDR1 is SQVTM, CDR2 ANQGSEA. This CDR3 spans 12 amino acids. This CDR3 is CSVLGTSYEQYF. The CDR3 DNA is TGCAGCGTTTTGGGGACCTCCTACGAGCAGTACTTC.

The V and J genes are TRBV10-3 and TRBJ2-3; a possible D gene is TRBD1 (6 bases). The CDR3 sequence is 15 residues long. V was pared by 2 bases and J by 2 bases, with 11 bases between. Per germline, CDR1 ENHRY and CDR2 SYGVKD. DNA for the CDR3: TGTGCCATCAGTGAGGGGGGCACGTCCACAGATACGCAGTATTTT. Protein product: CAISEGGTSTDTQYF.

As concerns this clone: This same CDR3 is encoded by further DNA sequences in the sample. V is TRBV7-6 and J is TRBJ2-1; D uncertain. The CDR3 extends over 12 amino acids. Germline lookup yields CDR1 SGHVS and CDR2 FNYEAQ. V was shortened by 0 bases and J by 8 bases, with 5 bases between the two germline ends. DNA of the CDR3: TGTGCCAGCAGCTTAGCGGCAGATGAGCAGTTCTTC. Protein: CASSLAADEQFF.

The rearrangement links TRBV27 to TRBJ2-2; 7 bases match TRBD1. V trimming: 0 bases; J trimming: 4 bases; junction bases outside the gene matches: 5. The germline V gene has CDR1 MNHEY and CDR2 SMNVEV (reference sequence). This CDR3 has 16 residues. The CDR3 sequence: CASSLSSTGSTGELFF. The DNA for the CDR3 is TGTGCCAGCAGTTTATCCTCGACAGGGAGCACCGGGGAGCTGTTTTTT.

The V and J genes are TRBV5-3 and TRBJ2-2; 7 nucleotides align to TRBD1. TRBV5-3 is noted as an ORF with a role that remains uncertain. V lost 4 bases to trimming and J lost 5 bases; unmatched junction nucleotides: 2. This CDR3 has 13 residues. In DNA, the CDR3 is TGTGCCAGAAGCAGACAGGGTACCGGGGAGCTGTTTTTT. It yields the protein CARSRQGTGELFF.

As regards this clone: The junction shows a germline mismatch at one end, possibly a read error. The chain combines TRBV13 with TRBJ2-7; no clear D. Germline V gene lookup returns CDR1 PRHDT and CDR2 FYEKMQ (reference sequence). The CDR3 runs to 13 residues. Written as DNA, the CDR3 is TGTGCCAGCAGCCTAGGATGGCTAGGCGAGCAGTACTTC. Protein product: CASSLGWLGEQYF.

The chain employs TRBV19 and TRBJ1-1; D remains ambiguous. Trimming removed 3 bases at V and 8 bases at J, with 7 bases between. Germline CDR1 is LNHDA and CDR2 is SQIVND (reference sequence). This CDR3 comprises 11 residues. The DNA for the CDR3 is TGTGCCAGTAGTATTATGGCAGAAGCTTTCTTT. Amino acid sequence: CASSIMAEAFF.

The genes are TRBV6-1 and TRBJ2-5, with a possible D match to TRBD2 (6 bases). CDR1 and CDR2 (germline): MNHNS, SASEGT. This CDR3 has 16 amino acids. Trimming took off 4 bases at V and 7 bases at J, with 22 bases between the two ends. CDR3 nucleotide sequence: TGTGCCAGCAGTGCACCTCAACGGGAGCGCAGAGCGACCCAGTACTTC. It codes for CASSAPQRERRATQYF.

The DNA for the CDR3 is TGTGCCAGCAGTGAGCTAGCGGGATTATACAATGAGCAGTTCTTC. It specifies CASSELAGLYNEQFF. This chain uses TRBV6-4 with TRBJ2-1; TRBD2 matches 9 bases. The CDR3 length is 15 residues. J was trimmed by 4 bases and V by 3 bases; bases with no gene match: 4. CDR1 MRHNA and CDR2 SNTAGT come from the germline V gene.

This chain connects TRBV4-1 to TRBJ2-7; possible D gene TRBD1, 5 bases. The V end lost 3 bases, the J end lost 6 bases, and 15 bases lay between the germline ends. The CDR3 totals 14 residues. Germline CDR1 reads MGHRA; CDR2 reads YSYEKL. The CDR3 spells CASSHHGRALEQYF. CDR3 bases: TGCGCCAGCAGCCACCACGGCAGGGCTCTCGAGCAGTACTTC.

The chain joins TRBV9 to TRBJ2-7, with 11 bases identical to TRBD2. The length of the CDR3 is 15 residues. CDR1 and CDR2 from the germline V gene are SGDLS and YYNGEE. J lost 6 bases, V lost 4 bases, and 9 bases had no gene match. CDR3 DNA: TGTGCCAGCAGCCCAACGACTAGCGGGATTCCCGAGCAGTACTTC. Translated: CASSPTTSGIPEQYF.

The gene calls are TRBV4-3 and TRBJ1-3; unclear D gene. Germline values: CDR1 LGHNA, CDR2 YSLEER. V gave up 0 bases and J gave up 1 base, with 10 bases separating them. This CDR3 region has 16 residues. In nucleotides, the CDR3 is TGCGCCAGCAGCCAAGATTCAGTGACATCTGGAAACACCATATATTTT. It specifies CASSQDSVTSGNTIYF.

The chain has TRBV5-5 and TRBJ2-7; D is unresolved. Germline V gene sequence: CDR1 SGHKS, CDR2 YYEKEE (reference sequence). V lost 0 bases and J 2 bases, leaving 15 bases between the germline ends. This CDR3 comprises 16 residues. CDR3 sequence reads: CASSLALQVGTYEQYF. CDR3 DNA sequence: TGTGCCAGCAGCTTGGCCTTGCAGGTGGGAACCTACGAGCAGTACTTC.

V is TRBV27 and J is TRBJ2-3, with D hard to call. Germline V gene data show CDR1 as MNHEY and CDR2 as SMNVEV (reference sequence). This CDR3 region has 14 residues. V was pared by 2 bases and J by 0 bases, with 6 bases between. DNA for the CDR3: TGTGCCAGCAGTTTAAGCGTCAGCACAGATACGCAGTATTTT. Translated: CASSLSVSTDTQYF.

The rearrangement links TRBV27 to TRBJ1-1, with D unresolved. Per germline, CDR1 MNHEY and CDR2 SMNVEV (reference sequence). Between the trimmed V and J ends, which lost 2 bases and 0 bases, there was a span of 10 bases. The CDR3 has 15 amino acids. The CDR3 bases are TGTGCCAGCAGTTTACGCCGACACTTGAACACTGAAGCTTTCTTT. It codes for CASSLRRHLNTEAFF.

CDR3 DNA: TGTGCCAGTAGTATACTCTCCCTACAGGGTAGGAATCAGCCCCAGCATTTT. Protein: CASSILSLQGRNQPQHF. The V gene is TRBV19, the J gene TRBJ1-5; a weak D match, TRBD1 (6 bases). The CDR3 spans 17 residues. The germline gives CDR1 LNHDA, CDR2 SQIVND (reference sequence). V dropped 2 bases and J dropped 4 bases, with 18 bases sitting between them.